This T cell receptor (beta chain) originates from a study of T cell repertoires in cytomegalovirus infection. Whole-study context: Carrying CMV and the relevant HLA type showed in public TCR beta signatures.

The CDR3 extends over 16 amino acids. Germline V gives CDR1 GTSNPN, CDR2 SVGIG (reference sequence). With V trimmed by 1 base and J by 2 bases, 7 bases remained unmatched. TCRdb reprocessed the reads with MiXCR, giving one entry per CDR3 protein. The sample carries 200,000 to 300,000 distinct CDR3 sequences, 10% to 15% recorded once. General observations from the study: In two of eight donors, the top clonotype was HLA-C-restricted CMV-specific.

As concerns this clonotype: Its specificity is not known.

The TCR comes from a human donor in good health (CMV status not recorded). Some clones in this sample may be carry-over from other donors' samples. The sample taken for sequencing was PBMCs. The chain combines TRBV30 with TRBJ2-5, with 10 positions matching TRBD2. This CDR3 reads CAWSGGVLAGQETQYF. The CDR3 coding sequence is TGTGCCTGGAGTGGGGGTGTACTAGCGGGACAAGAGACCCAGTACTTC.